This T cell receptor beta chain was captured by sequencing in a study of CD8 T cells in ankylosing spondylitis. Study observations and caveats: Clones linked to disease were reported to show significant enrichment in matched ankylosing spondylitis synovial fluid. A motif of fewer than ten highly homologous TCR beta variants was seen as apparently characteristic of ankylosing spondylitis blood.

Scientists made TCR beta libraries using quantitative 5'-RACE with molecular barcodes. TCRdb reanalysed the 5' RACE reads using MiXCR and keeps one entry per CDR3 protein. The sample shows about 130,000 distinct CDR3 sequences, 9.3% of them seen only once. In the case of this clonotype: What it binds is not known.

The sequence derives from a male donor with ankylosing spondylitis or in good health (not recorded which). The sequenced sample consisted of blood, either unsorted or a sorted T cell fraction (not recorded which).

The CDR3 nucleotides read TGCAGTGCTACCCCTTTCGATACGCAGTATTTT. Its translation is CSATPFDTQYF. The chain combines TRBV20-1 with TRBJ2-3; D is ambiguous. The CDR3 is 11 residues long. Germline CDR1 and CDR2: DFQATT and SNEGSKA (reference sequence). Trimming pared 4 bases from V and 6 bases from J, leaving 8 bases between.